The 18 T cell receptor beta chains reported below all come from one sample, sequenced in a study of T cells in Graves' hyperthyroidism and ophthalmopathy. RNA transcripts served as the template for amplifying TCR beta CDR3 regions. HTBI primers were employed in a first-round RT-PCR of the TCR CDR3. TCRdb used MiXCR to reprocess the multiplex PCR reads, holding one entry per CDR3 protein. The profile shows hundreds of thousands of distinct CDR3 sequences, more than 12% of them singletons. Material for sequencing was blood. These receptors all come from a woman in her forties or fifties with Graves' ophthalmopathy.

The chain has TRBV28 and TRBJ1-3; TRBD1 matches at 8 bases. Losses at the gene ends were 7 bases for V and 0 bases for J; bases not matched to a gene: 8. The CDR3 covers 16 residues. Germline CDR1 is MDHEN and CDR2 is SYDVKM. DNA for the CDR3: TGTGCCAGCAAACCAGGGGGCGGCCTCTCTGGAAACACCATATATTTT. Protein sequence: CASKPGGGLSGNTIYF.

This clonotype turned up a few times. The chain carries TRBV6-2 or TRBV6-3 and TRBJ2-1; possibly TRBD2 for D (6 bases). Germline V gives CDR1 MNHEY, CDR2 SVGEGT. The CDR3 runs to 15 residues. Between the trimmed V and J ends, which lost 3 bases and 5 bases, there was a span of 14 bases. The CDR3 DNA sequence: TGTGCCAGCAGTTATGGACTAACCCCTAACAATGAGCAGTTCTTC. It yields the protein CASSYGLTPNNEQFF.

V and J are TRBV12-3 or TRBV12-4 and TRBJ2-1, with D unresolved. There are 13 residues in the CDR3. Trimming took off 6 bases at V and 5 bases at J, with 11 bases between the two ends. The CDR3 protein is CASSSSPHNEQFF. The DNA of the CDR3 is TGTGCCAGCAGCTCGTCCCCCCACAATGAGCAGTTCTTC.

CDR3 bases: TGTGCCAGCAGCTTTCGACAGGGTCTCGACAAAAACATTCAGTACTTC. Translation gives CASSFRQGLDKNIQYF. V and J are TRBV5-4 and TRBJ2-4; the match to TRBD1 covers 7 bases. V was pared by 2 bases and J by 3 bases, with 8 bases of the junction left unmatched. CDR1 is SGHNT and CDR2 is YYREEE in the germline V gene (reference sequence). The CDR3 loop spans 16 amino acids. The complete variable domain, with remaining parts taken from reference TRBV5-4 and TRBJ2-4, reads ETGVTQSPTHLIKTRGQQVTLRCSSQSGHNTVSWYQQALGQGPQFIFQYYREEENGRGNFPPRFSGLQFPNYSSELNVNALELDDSALYLCASSFRQGLDKNIQYFGAGTRLSVL.

This clonotype was seen repeatedly, ten times or more. The rearrangement links TRBV12-3 or TRBV12-4 to TRBJ2-1, with 9 bases matching TRBD2. V lost 6 bases to trimming and J lost 6 bases; unmatched junction nucleotides: 6. This CDR3 has 14 residues. CDR3 loop: CASSRLADGNEQFF. The CDR3 region has the DNA TGTGCCAGCAGCCGACTAGCGGACGGCAATGAGCAGTTCTTC.

The table lists this clonotype with many counts. The V and J genes are TRBV20-1 and TRBJ2-4; 9 nucleotides align to TRBD2. Germline trimming cut 5 bases from V and 8 bases from J; bases unmatched to any gene: 16. Germline values: CDR1 DFQATT, CDR2 SNEGSKA (reference sequence). The CDR3 spans 16 residues. The chain's CDR3 is CSAPPSGSGSSDIQYF. The CDR3 DNA reads as TGCAGTGCTCCCCCCTCGGGTAGCGGGAGTTCGGACATTCAGTACTTC.

The V call is TRBV11-1, the J call TRBJ2-3; TRBD2 matches at 8 bases. The CDR3 spans 16 residues. Germline assignment: CDR1 SGHAT and CDR2 FQDESV (reference sequence). J lost 4 bases, V lost 0 bases, and 6 bases had no gene match. The CDR3 loop reads CASSLASGTSPDTQYF. In nucleotides, the CDR3 is TGTGCCAGCAGCTTAGCTAGCGGGACGAGCCCAGATACGCAGTATTTT.

The chain carries TRBV15 and TRBJ2-2, with 8 nucleotides matching TRBD2. Germline V gene lookup returns CDR1 LNHNV and CDR2 YYDKDF (reference sequence). The CDR3 has 15 amino acids. Trimming took 0 bases from V and 8 from J; bases not matched to a gene: 5. CDR3 DNA sequence: TGTGCCACCAGCAGAGAAAGGACTAGCCCTGGGGAGCTGTTTTTT. It is translated as CATSRERTSPGELFF.

J is TRBJ1-2 and V is TRBV4-2; 9 bases map to TRBD1. The V gene end was trimmed by 0 bases and the J gene end by 8 bases; junction bases not matched to a gene: 7. Germline V gives CDR1 LGHNA, CDR2 YNFKEQ. The CDR3 sequence is 15 residues long. The CDR3 loop reads CASSQEGRTGAGYTF. The CDR3 coding sequence is TGTGCCAGCAGCCAAGAGGGCAGGACAGGGGCGGGCTACACCTTC.

This clonotype was observed a handful of times. This chain connects TRBV15 to TRBJ2-7; 12 nucleotides line up with TRBD2. The V gene's germline CDR1 is LNHNV and CDR2 YYDKDF (reference sequence). CDR3 length equals 19 residues. V lost 0 bases to trimming and J lost 3 bases; unmatched junction nucleotides: 12. DNA for the CDR3: TGTGCCACCAGCAGAGATGGGCCAGGACTAGCGGGATTTGTCTACGAGCAGTACTTC. Translation gives CATSRDGPGLAGFVYEQYF.

The gene calls are TRBV7-3 and TRBJ2-1; TRBD2 agrees at 7 bases. V lost 2 bases and J lost 4; bases outside the gene matches: 5. The germline V gene encodes CDR1 SGHTA and CDR2 FQGTGA. CDR3 length: 15 amino acids. CDR3 loop: CASSLDSSGYNEQFF. Here the CDR3 DNA reads TGTGCCAGCAGCTTAGATTCTAGCGGTTACAATGAGCAGTTCTTC.

This clonotype was seen repeatedly, ten times or more. The V gene is TRBV30, the J gene TRBJ2-1; 9 nucleotides align to TRBD1. This CDR3 is 16 amino acids long. Germline V gene lookup returns CDR1 GTSNPN and CDR2 SVGIG (reference sequence). The V gene end was trimmed by 0 bases and the J gene end by 5 bases; junction bases not matched to a gene: 8. The CDR3 is CAWSVVGTGPHNEQFF. CDR3 DNA: TGTGCCTGGAGTGTGGTTGGGACAGGGCCCCACAATGAGCAGTTCTTC.

This clonotype was found many times. This chain connects TRBV2 to TRBJ2-7; 8 bases fit TRBD1. CDR1 is SNHLY, CDR2 FYNNEI, per germline. V shed 1 base, J shed 11 bases, and the junction held 7 bases outside the gene matches. The CDR3 runs to 13 residues. The CDR3 coding sequence is TGTGCCAGCAGTGAAGGACAGGGGATTAAGGAGTACTTC. Its translation is CASSEGQGIKEYF.

This clonotype appeared many times. V gene TRBV9 combines with J gene TRBJ2-5, with D possibly matching TRBD1 (5 bases). The CDR3 consists of 15 residues. Germline V lookup: CDR1 SGDLS, CDR2 YYNGEE. V was cut by 4 bases and J by 4 bases, with 17 bases left in between. CDR3 sequence (DNA): TGTGCCAGCAGCCCTCTCAGGGATGGTCCAGAGACCCAGTACTTC. Amino acid sequence: CASSPLRDGPETQYF.

There are many counts of this clonotype. V usage is TRBV11-2 and J usage is TRBJ2-2; 8 bases match TRBD1. Germline CDR1 SGHAT, CDR2 FQNNGV. The CDR3 length is 14 residues. Trimming at V came to 9 bases and at J to 3 bases, leaving 6 bases not matched to a gene. CDR3 loop: CASTEDRDTGELFF. CDR3 sequence (DNA): TGTGCCAGTACAGAGGACAGGGACACCGGGGAGCTGTTTTTT.

The sample holds a few counts of this clonotype. This sequence joins TRBV5-1 and TRBJ2-2, with TRBD2 matching over 10 bases. J gave up 5 bases and V 4 bases, and 8 bases lay outside the gene matches. The CDR3 is 16 residues long. CDR1 is SGHRS, CDR2 YFSETQ, per germline. For the CDR3, the DNA is TGCGCCAGCAGCCCCCGAGAGACTAGCGGGACCGGGGAGCTGTTTTTT. It encodes CASSPRETSGTGELFF.

This clonotype has at least ten counts. The chain couples TRBV7-6 to TRBJ1-6, with TRBD1 matching over 7 bases. Germline-derived CDR1 and CDR2 are SGHVS and FNYEAQ. V dropped 3 bases and J dropped 10; count of bases not matched to a gene: 9. This CDR3 is built from 15 residues. CDR3 in amino acids: CASSLEGAGGSPLHF. The CDR3 coding sequence is TGTGCCAGCAGCTTGGAGGGGGCTGGCGGGTCACCCCTCCACTTT.

This clonotype has a count of ten or more. This chain links TRBV30 with TRBJ2-7; D might be TRBD2 (6 bases). Trimming took 0 bases from V and 3 from J, leaving 12 bases between them. CDR3 length equals 14 residues. The germline gives CDR1 GTSNPN, CDR2 SVGIG (reference sequence). CDR3 in amino acids: CAWSVREALYEQYF. DNA for the CDR3: TGTGCCTGGAGTGTGAGGGAGGCACTCTACGAGCAGTACTTC.